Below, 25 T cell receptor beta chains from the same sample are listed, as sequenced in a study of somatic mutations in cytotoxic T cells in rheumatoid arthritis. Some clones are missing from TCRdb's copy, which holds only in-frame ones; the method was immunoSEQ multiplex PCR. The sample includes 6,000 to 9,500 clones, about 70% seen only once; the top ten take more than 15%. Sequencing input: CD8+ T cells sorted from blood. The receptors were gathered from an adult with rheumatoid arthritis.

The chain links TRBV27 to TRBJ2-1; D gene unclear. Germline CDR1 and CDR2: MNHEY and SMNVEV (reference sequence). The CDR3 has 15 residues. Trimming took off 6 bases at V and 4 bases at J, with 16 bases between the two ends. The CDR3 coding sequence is TGTGCCAGCAGCGTCTCCCCCCCAAGTTACAATGAGCAGTTCTTC. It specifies CASSVSPPSYNEQFF.

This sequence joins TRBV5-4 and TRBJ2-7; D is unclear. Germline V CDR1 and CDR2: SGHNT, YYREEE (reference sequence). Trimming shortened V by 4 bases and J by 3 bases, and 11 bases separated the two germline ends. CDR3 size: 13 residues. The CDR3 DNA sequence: TGTGCCAGCAGCACCCTGGAGCACTACGAGCAGTACTTC. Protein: CASSTLEHYEQYF.

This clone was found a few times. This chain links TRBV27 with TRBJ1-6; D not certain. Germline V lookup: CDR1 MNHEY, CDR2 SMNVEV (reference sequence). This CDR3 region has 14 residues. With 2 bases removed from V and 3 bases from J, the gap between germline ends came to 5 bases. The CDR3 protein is CASSLVFYNSPLHF. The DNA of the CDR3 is TGTGCCAGCAGTTTAGTCTTCTATAATTCACCCCTCCACTTT.

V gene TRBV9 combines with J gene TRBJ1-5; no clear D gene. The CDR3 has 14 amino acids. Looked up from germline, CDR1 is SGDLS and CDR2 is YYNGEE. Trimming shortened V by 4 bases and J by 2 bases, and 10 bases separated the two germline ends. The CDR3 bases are TGTGCCAGCAGCCCCCGCGAAGGCAATCAGCCCCAGCATTTT. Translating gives CASSPREGNQPQHF.

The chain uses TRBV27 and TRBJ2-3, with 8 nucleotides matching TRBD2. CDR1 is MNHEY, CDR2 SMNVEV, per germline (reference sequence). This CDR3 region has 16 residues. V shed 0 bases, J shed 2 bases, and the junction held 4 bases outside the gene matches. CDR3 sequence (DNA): TGTGCCAGCAGTTTATCTAGCGGGAACCCCACAGATACGCAGTATTTT. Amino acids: CASSLSSGNPTDTQYF.

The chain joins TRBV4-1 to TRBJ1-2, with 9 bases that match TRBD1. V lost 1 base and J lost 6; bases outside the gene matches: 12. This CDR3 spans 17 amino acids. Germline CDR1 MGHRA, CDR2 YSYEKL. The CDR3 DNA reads TGCGCCAGCAGCCAAGGCCCTCAGGGACAGGGATACCATGGCTACACCTTC. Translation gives CASSQGPQGQGYHGYTF.

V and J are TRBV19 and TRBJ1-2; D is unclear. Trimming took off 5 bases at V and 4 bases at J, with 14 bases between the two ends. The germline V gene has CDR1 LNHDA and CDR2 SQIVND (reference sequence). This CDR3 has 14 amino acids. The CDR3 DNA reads TGTGCCAGTAGTTTTAGGGAATCCCCCTATGGCTACACCTTC. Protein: CASSFRESPYGYTF.

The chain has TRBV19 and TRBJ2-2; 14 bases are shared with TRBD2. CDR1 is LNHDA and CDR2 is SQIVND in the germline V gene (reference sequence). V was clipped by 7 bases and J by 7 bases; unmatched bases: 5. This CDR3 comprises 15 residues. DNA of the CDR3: TGTGCCAGTAACGGACTAGCGGGAGGATTCGGGGAGCTGTTTTTT. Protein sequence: CASNGLAGGFGELFF.

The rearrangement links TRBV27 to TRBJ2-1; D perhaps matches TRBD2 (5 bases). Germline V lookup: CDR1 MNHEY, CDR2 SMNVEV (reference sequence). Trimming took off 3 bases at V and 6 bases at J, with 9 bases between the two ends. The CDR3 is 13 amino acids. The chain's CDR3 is CASSLTTSNEQFF. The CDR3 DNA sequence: TGTGCCAGCAGTTTGACAACTAGCAATGAGCAGTTCTTC.

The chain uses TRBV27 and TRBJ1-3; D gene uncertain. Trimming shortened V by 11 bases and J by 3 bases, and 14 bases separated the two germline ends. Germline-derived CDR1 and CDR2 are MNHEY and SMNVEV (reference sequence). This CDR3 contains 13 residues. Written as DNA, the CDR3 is TGTGCCTCCGGGGATGTGGGTGGAAACACCATATATTTT. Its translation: CASGDVGGNTIYF.

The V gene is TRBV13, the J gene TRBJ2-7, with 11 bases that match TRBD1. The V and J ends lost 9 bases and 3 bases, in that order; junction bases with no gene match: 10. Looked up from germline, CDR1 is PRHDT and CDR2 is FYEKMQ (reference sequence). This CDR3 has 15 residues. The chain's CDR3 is CASSTRDRGYYEQYF. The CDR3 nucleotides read TGTGCCAGTAGCACCCGGGACAGGGGGTACTACGAGCAGTACTTC.

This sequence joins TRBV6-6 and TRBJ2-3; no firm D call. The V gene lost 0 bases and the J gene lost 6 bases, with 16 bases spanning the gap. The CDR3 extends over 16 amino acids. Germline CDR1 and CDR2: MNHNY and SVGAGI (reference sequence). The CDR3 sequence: CASSYSSLSYGDTQYF. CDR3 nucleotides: TGTGCCAGCAGTTACTCGTCCCTGTCGTATGGGGATACGCAGTATTTT.

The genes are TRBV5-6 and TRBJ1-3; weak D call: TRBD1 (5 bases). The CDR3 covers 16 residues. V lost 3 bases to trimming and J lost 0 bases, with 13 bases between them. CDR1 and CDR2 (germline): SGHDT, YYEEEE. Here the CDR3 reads CASSSLTANSGNTIYF. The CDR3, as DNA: TGTGCCAGCAGCTCCCTGACAGCCAACTCTGGAAACACCATATATTTT.

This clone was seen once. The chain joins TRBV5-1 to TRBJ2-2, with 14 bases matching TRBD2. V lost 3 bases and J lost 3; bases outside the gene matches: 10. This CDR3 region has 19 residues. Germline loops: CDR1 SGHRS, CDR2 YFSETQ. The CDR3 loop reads CASSSGTSGRITDTGELFF. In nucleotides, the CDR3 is TGCGCCAGCAGCTCCGGGACTAGCGGGAGAATTACGGACACCGGGGAGCTGTTTTTT.

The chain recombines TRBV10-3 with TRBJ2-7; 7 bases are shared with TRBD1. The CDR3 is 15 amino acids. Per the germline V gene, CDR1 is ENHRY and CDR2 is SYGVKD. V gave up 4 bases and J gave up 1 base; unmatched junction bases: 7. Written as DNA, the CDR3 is TGTGCCATCAGTGGGGGGACAGCATATTCCTACGAGCAGTACTTC. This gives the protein CAISGGTAYSYEQYF.

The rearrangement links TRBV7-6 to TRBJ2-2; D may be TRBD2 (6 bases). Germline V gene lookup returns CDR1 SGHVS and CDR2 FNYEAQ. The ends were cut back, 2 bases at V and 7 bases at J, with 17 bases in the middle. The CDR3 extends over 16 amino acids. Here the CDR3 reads CASSLFGGEDHGELFF. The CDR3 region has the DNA TGTGCCAGCAGCTTATTCGGGGGAGAGGACCACGGGGAGCTGTTTTTT.

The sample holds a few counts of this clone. The CDR3 protein is CAWSVGGPFEAFF. CDR3 DNA sequence: TGTGCCTGGAGTGTAGGAGGTCCATTTGAAGCTTTCTTT. The chain couples TRBV30 to TRBJ1-1; D not resolved. Germline CDR1 and CDR2: GTSNPN and SVGIG (reference sequence). There are 13 residues in the CDR3. V lost 0 bases to trimming and J lost 7 bases, with 12 bases between them. Based on the CDR3 plus reference TRBV30 and TRBJ1-1, the full variable domain is SQTIHQWPATLVQPVGSPLSLECTVEGTSNPNLYWYRQAAGRGLQLLFYSVGIGQISSEVPQNLSASRPQDRQFILSSKKLLLSDSGFYLCAWSVGGPFEAFFGQGTRLTVV.

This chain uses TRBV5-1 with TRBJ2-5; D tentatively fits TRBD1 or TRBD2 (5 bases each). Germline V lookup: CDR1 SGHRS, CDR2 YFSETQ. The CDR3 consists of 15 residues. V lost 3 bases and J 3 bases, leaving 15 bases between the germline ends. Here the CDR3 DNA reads TGCGCCAGCAGCTCCACAGGATGGGGGAAAGAGACCCAGTACTTC. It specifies CASSSTGWGKETQYF.

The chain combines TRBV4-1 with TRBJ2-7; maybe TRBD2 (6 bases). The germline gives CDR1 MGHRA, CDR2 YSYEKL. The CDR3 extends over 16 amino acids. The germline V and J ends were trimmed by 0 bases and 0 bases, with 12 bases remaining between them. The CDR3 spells CASSQESGDLSYEQYF. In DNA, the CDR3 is TGCGCCAGCAGCCAAGAATCGGGAGACCTCTCCTACGAGCAGTACTTC.

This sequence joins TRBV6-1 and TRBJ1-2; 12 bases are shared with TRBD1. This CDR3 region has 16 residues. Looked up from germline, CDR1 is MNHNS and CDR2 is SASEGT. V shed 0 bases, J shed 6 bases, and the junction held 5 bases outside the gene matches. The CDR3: CASSEATGTGGDGYTF. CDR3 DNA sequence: TGTGCCAGCAGTGAAGCCACCGGGACAGGGGGCGATGGCTACACCTTC.

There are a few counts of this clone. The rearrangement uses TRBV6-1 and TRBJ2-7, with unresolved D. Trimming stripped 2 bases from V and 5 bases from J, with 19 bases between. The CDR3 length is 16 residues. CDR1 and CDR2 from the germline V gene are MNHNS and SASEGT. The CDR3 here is CASSESADRPFNEQYF. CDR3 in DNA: TGTGCCAGCAGTGAATCCGCGGACCGACCCTTTAACGAGCAGTACTTC.

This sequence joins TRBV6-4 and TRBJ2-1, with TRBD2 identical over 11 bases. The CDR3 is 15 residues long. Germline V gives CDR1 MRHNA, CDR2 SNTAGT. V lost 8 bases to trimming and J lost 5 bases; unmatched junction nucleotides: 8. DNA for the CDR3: TGTGCCAGCCCGGAGGGGACTAGCGGTAACAATGAGCAGTTCTTC. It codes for CASPEGTSGNNEQFF.

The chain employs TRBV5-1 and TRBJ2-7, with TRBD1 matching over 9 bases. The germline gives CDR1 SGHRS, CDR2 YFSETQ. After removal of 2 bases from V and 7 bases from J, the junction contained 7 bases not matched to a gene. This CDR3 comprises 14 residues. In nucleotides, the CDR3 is TGCGCCAGCAGCTTTCCGGGACAGGGACAAGAGCAGTACTTC. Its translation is CASSFPGQGQEQYF.

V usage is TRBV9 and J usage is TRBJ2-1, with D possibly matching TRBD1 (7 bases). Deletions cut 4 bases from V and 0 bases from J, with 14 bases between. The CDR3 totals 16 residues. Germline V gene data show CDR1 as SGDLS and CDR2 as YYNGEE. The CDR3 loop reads CASSQGGLSSYNEQFF. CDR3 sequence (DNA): TGTGCCAGCAGCCAGGGGGGCCTAAGCTCCTACAATGAGCAGTTCTTC. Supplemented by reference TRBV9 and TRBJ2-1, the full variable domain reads DSGVTQTPKHLITATGQRVTLRCSPRSGDLSVYWYQQSLDQGLQFLIQYYNGEERAKGNILERFSAQQFPDLHSELNLSSLELGDSALYFCASSQGGLSSYNEQFFGPGTRLTVL.

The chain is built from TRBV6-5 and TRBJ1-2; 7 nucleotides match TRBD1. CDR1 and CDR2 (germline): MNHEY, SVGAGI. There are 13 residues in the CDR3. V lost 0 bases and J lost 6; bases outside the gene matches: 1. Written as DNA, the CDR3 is TGTGCCAGCAGTTACTCGACAGGGAATGGCTACACCTTC. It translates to CASSYSTGNGYTF.